This record covers a single T cell receptor beta chain. Its antigen is unknown. Base qualities are not recorded, but no much larger clone differs from it by a single base. This specimen belongs to a study of PD-1 and CTLA-4 blockade in melanoma (dated by TCRdb to the early 2020s). At the level of the whole study: In patients with melanoma, the study measured the effects of PD-1 blockade versus CTLA-4 blockade on the melanoma-reactive CD8 T cell response.

CDR1 and CDR2, looked up from the germline V gene, are SQVTM and ANQGSEA. Counted from cysteine to phenylalanine, this CDR3 has 14 amino acids. The sequence is cut down to CDR3 DNA, 42 bases in frame from base 1. From V the trimming removes 6 bases and from J it removes 6 bases, while the gene matches leave 7 bases of the junction unaccounted for. The library was generated by the immunoSEQ multiplex PCR assay. The clones in this table, taken by TCRdb from immuneACCESS, are in-frame only. Not every clone is retained; where verified, under half of the shortfall comes from an unresolved V gene, and the cause of the rest is unknown. This sample has about 16,000 clones in its table, and around 70% of those were observed once. The ten largest clones capture roughly 14% of the sample.

The sequence joins TRBV29-1 to TRBJ2-2; TRBD1 aligns with 10 central bases. The sample in question was CD8+ T cells from peripheral blood, obtained from a patient given anti-PD-1 treatment. This clonotype was obtained from a human donor with melanoma. The CDR3 has the sequence CSVLGTGASGELFF. The DNA reads TGCAGCGTCCTCGGGACAGGGGCCTCCGGGGAGCTGTTTTTT.